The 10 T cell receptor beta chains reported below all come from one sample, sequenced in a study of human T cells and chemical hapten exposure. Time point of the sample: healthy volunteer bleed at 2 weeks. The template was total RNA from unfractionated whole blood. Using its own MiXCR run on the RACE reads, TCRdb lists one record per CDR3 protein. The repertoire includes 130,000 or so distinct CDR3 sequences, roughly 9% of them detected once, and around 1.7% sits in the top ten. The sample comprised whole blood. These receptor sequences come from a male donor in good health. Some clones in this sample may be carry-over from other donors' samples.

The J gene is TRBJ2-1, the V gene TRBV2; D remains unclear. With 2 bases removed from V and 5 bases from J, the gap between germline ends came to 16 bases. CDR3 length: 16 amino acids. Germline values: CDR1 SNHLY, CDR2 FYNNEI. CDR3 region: CASSESESLIDNEQFF. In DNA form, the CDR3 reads TGTGCCAGCAGTGAATCTGAGAGTCTGATTGACAATGAGCAGTTCTTC.

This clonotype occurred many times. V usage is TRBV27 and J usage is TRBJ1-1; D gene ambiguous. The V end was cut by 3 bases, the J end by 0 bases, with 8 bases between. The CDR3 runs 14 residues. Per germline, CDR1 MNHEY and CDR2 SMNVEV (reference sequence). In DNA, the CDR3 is TGTGCCAGCAGTTTCACGGGGTTGAACACTGAAGCTTTCTTT. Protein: CASSFTGLNTEAFF.

CDR3 loop: CASSFVAGNEQFF. In nucleotides, the CDR3 is TGTGCCAGCAGTTTCGTGGCAGGCAATGAGCAGTTCTTC. The chain links TRBV27 to TRBJ2-1; D unresolved. Germline V gene sequence: CDR1 MNHEY, CDR2 SMNVEV (reference sequence). The CDR3 consists of 13 residues. Trimming removed 3 bases from V and 6 bases from J, with 9 bases in between.

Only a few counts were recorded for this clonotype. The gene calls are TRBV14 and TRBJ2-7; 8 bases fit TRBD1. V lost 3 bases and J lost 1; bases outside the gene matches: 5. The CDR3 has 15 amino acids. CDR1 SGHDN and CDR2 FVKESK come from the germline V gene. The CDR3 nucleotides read TGTGCCAGCAGCCACCGACAGGGGCCTTCCTACGAGCAGTACTTC. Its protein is CASSHRQGPSYEQYF.

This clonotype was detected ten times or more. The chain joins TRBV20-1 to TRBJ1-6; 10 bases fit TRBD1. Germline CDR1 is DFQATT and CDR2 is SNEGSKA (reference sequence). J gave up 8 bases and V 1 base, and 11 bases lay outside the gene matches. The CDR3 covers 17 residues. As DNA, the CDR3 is TGCAGTGCTAGAGGGTATATTGGGGACAGGGGTGATTCACCCCTCCACTTT. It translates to CSARGYIGDRGDSPLHF.

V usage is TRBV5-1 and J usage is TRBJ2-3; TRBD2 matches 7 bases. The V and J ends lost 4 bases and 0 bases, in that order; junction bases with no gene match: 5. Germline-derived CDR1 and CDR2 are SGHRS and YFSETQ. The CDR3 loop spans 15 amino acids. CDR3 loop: CASSPSGASTDTQYF. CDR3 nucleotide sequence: TGCGCCAGCAGCCCGAGCGGGGCTAGCACAGATACGCAGTATTTT.

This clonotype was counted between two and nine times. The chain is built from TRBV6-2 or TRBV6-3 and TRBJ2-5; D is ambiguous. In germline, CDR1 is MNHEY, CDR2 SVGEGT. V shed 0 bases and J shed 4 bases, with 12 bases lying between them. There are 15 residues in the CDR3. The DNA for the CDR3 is TGTGCCAGCAGTTACTCCCCAACCAAGGGAGAGACCCAGTACTTC. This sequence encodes CASSYSPTKGETQYF.

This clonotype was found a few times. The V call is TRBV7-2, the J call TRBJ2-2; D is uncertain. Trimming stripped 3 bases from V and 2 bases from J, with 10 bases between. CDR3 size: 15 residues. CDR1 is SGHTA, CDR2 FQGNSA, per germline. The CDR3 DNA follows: TGTGCCAGCAGCTTGGACCTTACCAACACCGGGGAGCTGTTTTTT. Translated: CASSLDLTNTGELFF.

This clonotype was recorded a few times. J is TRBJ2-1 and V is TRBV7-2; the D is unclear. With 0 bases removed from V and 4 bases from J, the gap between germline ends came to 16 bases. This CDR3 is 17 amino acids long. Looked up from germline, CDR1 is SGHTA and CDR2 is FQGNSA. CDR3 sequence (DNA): TGTGCCAGCAGCTTAGCTTCTCCAGGTCGTCCTTACAATGAGCAGTTCTTC. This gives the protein CASSLASPGRPYNEQFF. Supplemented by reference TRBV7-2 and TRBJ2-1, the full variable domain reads GAGVSQSPSNKVTEKGKDVELRCDPISGHTALYWYRQSLGQGLEFLIYFQGNSAPDKSGLPSDRFSAERTGGSVSTLTIQRTQQEDSAVYLCASSLASPGRPYNEQFFGPGTRLTVL.

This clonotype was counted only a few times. The CDR3 loop reads CASSLSWDGSADNEQFF. CDR3 bases: TGCGCCAGCAGCTTGTCATGGGATGGTAGCGCCGACAATGAGCAGTTCTTC. The chain is built from TRBV5-1 and TRBJ2-1, with TRBD2 as a possible D gene (5 bases). Germline V gene data show CDR1 as SGHRS and CDR2 as YFSETQ. CDR3 length: 17 residues. Trimming pared 1 base from V and 5 bases from J, leaving 19 bases between.